Below, 6 T cell receptor beta chains from the same sample are listed, as sequenced in a study of identical twins. TCRdb recomputed calls from the 5' RACE reads with MiXCR, one row per CDR3 protein. This sample carries hundreds of thousands of distinct CDR3 sequences, around 20% of them seen once, and the ten largest clones take about 4.5%. This sample also appeared in a second study, on T cells expressing NK-cell markers.

The sequencing input was PBMCs. Source of these receptors: a woman aged 18-30 years in good health.

This clonotype was found a few times. V and J are TRBV5-1 and TRBJ2-4; 9 bases line up with TRBD1. The trim removed 4 bases at V and 8 bases at J, leaving 4 bases unmatched. The CDR3 has 13 amino acids. CDR1 and CDR2 (germline): SGHRS, YFSETQ. As DNA, the CDR3 is TGCGCCAGCAGCCTCGGGACAGGGTACATTCAGTACTTC. Encoded protein: CASSLGTGYIQYF.

This clonotype was detected a few times. The genes are TRBV2 and TRBJ1-2; D might be TRBD1 (5 bases). This CDR3 region has 14 residues. Germline CDR1 SNHLY, CDR2 FYNNEI. V was trimmed by 8 bases and J by 10 bases, leaving 23 bases between them. The CDR3 spells CASPVGGSGFDYTF. The CDR3 coding sequence is TGTGCCAGCCCCGTGGGAGGGTCAGGGTTCGACTACACCTTC.

This clonotype occurred once. The genes are TRBV12-3 or TRBV12-4 and TRBJ1-2; D not resolved. The CDR3 loop spans 13 amino acids. Deletions cut 2 bases from V and 3 bases from J, with 7 bases between. The DNA of the CDR3 is TGTGCCAGCAGTTTACAAGCGGACTATGGCTACACCTTC. This translates into CASSLQADYGYTF.

The V call is TRBV7-2, the J call TRBJ2-1; TRBD1 is a possible D gene (6 bases). The V and J ends lost 1 base and 5 bases respectively, with 9 bases between them. Per germline, CDR1 SGHTA and CDR2 FQGNSA. CDR3 length equals 14 residues. The CDR3 reads CASSLGGPDNEQFF. CDR3 DNA: TGTGCCAGCAGCTTAGGGGGGCCCGACAATGAGCAGTTCTTC.

This clonotype was seen only a few times. As DNA, the CDR3 is TGTGCCAGCACCCCAGGCCCAGGCATTATCTACGAGCAGTACTTC. Its protein is CASTPGPGIIYEQYF. V usage is TRBV12-3 or TRBV12-4 and J usage is TRBJ2-7; D is undetermined. This CDR3 has 15 amino acids. V gave up 7 bases and J gave up 3 bases, with 19 bases separating them.

This clonotype was counted between two and nine times. This rearrangement joins TRBV4-3 to TRBJ2-1; D unresolved. The CDR3 covers 14 residues. V was clipped by 4 bases and J by 3 bases, with 10 bases between them. Germline CDR1 is LGHNA and CDR2 is YSLEER. The CDR3 nucleotides are TGCGCCAGCAGCCCCCAGGATGGCTACAATGAGCAGTTCTTC. Translated, it gives CASSPQDGYNEQFF.